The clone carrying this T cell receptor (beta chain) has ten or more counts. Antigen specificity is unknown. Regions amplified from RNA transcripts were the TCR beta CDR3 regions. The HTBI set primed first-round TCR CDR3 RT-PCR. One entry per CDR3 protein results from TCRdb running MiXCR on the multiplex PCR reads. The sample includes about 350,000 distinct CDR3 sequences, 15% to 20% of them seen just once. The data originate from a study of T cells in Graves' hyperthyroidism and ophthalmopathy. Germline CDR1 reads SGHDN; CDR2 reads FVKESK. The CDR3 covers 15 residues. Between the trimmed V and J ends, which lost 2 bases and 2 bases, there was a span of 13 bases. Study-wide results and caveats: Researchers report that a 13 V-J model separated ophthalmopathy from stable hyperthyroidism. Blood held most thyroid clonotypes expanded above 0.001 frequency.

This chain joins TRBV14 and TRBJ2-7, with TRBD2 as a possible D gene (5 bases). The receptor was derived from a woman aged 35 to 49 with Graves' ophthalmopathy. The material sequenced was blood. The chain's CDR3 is CASSQPLEDAYEQYF. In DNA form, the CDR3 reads TGTGCCAGCAGCCAACCGTTGGAGGATGCCTACGAGCAGTACTTC.